This TCR beta chain appears in the sequencing data of a study of blood T cell repertoires in COVID-19. Background on the study: Donors in the United States, Italy and Spain gave samples during acute or convalescent COVID-19. Nucleic acid was either cDNA or gDNA, and it came from T cells, B-cell-depleted T cells, or PBMCs.

Authors' processing steps: By means of reference gene primer amplification, nucleated cell counts were estimated. Method: immunoSEQ multiplex PCR; TCRdb's copy keeps in-frame clones and lacks some. The V and J calls and clone size were taken over from that table, and D and trimming were inferred from the DNA. This table has about 110,000 clones, 81% appearing once. This TCR derives from a woman in her seventies with acute or convalescent COVID-19. Sequenced sample: peripheral blood.

The CDR3 coding sequence is TGCAGCACCGCTAGAACGGAAAATGAGCAGTTCTTC. Translated, it gives CSTARTENEQFF. This chain links TRBV29-1 with TRBJ2-1; D remains unclear. The CDR3 has 12 amino acids. V was trimmed by 8 bases and J by 7 bases, leaving 15 bases between them. Germline lookup yields CDR1 SQVTM and CDR2 ANQGSEA.